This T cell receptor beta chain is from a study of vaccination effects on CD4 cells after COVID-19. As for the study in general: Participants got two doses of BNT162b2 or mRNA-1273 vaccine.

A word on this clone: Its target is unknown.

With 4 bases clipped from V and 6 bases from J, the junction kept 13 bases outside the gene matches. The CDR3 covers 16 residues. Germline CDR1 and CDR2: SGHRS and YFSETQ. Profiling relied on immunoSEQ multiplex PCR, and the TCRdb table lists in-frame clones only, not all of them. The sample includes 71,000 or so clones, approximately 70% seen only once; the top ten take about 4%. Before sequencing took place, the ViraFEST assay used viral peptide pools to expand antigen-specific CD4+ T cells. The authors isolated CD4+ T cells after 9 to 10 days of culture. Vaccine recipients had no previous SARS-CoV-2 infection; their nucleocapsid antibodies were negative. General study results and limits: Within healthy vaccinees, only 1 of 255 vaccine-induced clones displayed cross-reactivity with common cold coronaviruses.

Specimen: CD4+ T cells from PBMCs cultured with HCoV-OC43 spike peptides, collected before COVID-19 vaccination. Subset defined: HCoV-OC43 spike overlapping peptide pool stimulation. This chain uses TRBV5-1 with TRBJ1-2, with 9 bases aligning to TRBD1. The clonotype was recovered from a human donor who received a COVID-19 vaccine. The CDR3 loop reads CASSLIPGQGDNGYTF. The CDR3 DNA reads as TGCGCCAGCAGCCTGATTCCGGGACAGGGAGATAATGGCTACACCTTC. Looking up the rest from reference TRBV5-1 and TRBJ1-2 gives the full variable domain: KAGVTQTPRYLIKTRGQQVTLSCSPISGHRSVSWYQQTPGQGLQFLFEYFSETQRNKGNFPGRFSGRQFSNSRSEMNVSTLELGDSALYLCASSLIPGQGDNGYTFGSGTRLTVV.